These T cell receptor beta chains were read from a single sample in a study of preoperative IRX-2 immunotherapy in early breast cancer. TCRdb keeps only in-frame clones here, not all; method: immunoSEQ multiplex PCR. The repertoire holds fewer than 70,000 clones, with less than 95% as singletons. Sample collection was performed from a patient treated with IRX-2 immunotherapy. All receptors derive from a human donor with breast cancer. The conserved cysteine and the conserved F or W are not part of the CDR3 here. The size entry is marked missing in some rows and otherwise reads once, few, many or a size class.

abundance	v_gene	j_gene	CDR3aa
.	TRBV12-2	TRBJ1-3	ASRGARLPVFPGNTIY
.	TRBV7-2	TRBJ2-1	ASSFRDRSYNEQF
.	TRBV13	TRBJ2-1	ASSLDPGKQF
.	TRBV27	TRBJ2-1	ASRSRTPYNEQF
few	TRBV29-1	TRBJ1-2	SVGGLIANYGYT
.	TRBV4-3	TRBJ2-7	ASSQDGGSPHEQY
.	TRBV28	TRBJ2-2	ASYTNTGELF
.	TRBV30	TRBJ1-3	AWSPSPYTIY
.	TRBV5-1	TRBJ2-2	ASSLSPEAGTGELF
once	TRBV27	TRBJ2-2	ASSLIGREGGGELF
.	TRBV4-1	TRBJ1-2	ASSQDLRPDGYT
.	TRBV18	TRBJ1-2	ASSPASFRTGAYGYT
.	TRBV5-5	TRBJ1-4	ASSFGGSATNEKLF
.	TRBV6-4	TRBJ2-6	ASTRQSRANVLT
.	TRBV11-2	TRBJ2-1	ASSSGQYNEQF
.	TRBV7-3	TRBJ2-5	ASSGTSGSKTQY
.	TRBV7-6	TRBJ2-7	ASSTPGLAGGPGEQY
.	TRBV18	TRBJ1-3	ASSRETAGAGNTIY
.	TRBV19	TRBJ1-1	ASSIFKNTEAF
.	TRBV19	TRBJ1-5	ASTMGGPQH
.	TRBV5-1	TRBJ2-5	ASSFGETQY
.	TRBV7-3	TRBJ2-7	ASSSQSGEYEQY
once	TRBV5-1	TRBJ2-1	ASSFWAGSSYNEQF
.	TRBV11-2	TRBJ1-2	ASSFGTANYGYT
.	TRBV19	TRBJ2-1	ASSSDRGRGF
.	TRBV7-3	TRBJ1-1	ASSRTGGTEAF
.	TRBV28	TRBJ1-6	ASSFSTPSYNSPLH
.	TRBV5-6	TRBJ1-3	ASSLERRNTIY
.	TRBV4-3	TRBJ1-2	ASSQAGTGRNYGYT
.	TRBV28	TRBJ2-3	ASSLFWGGGGSDTQY
.	TRBV2	TRBJ2-5	ASSEAQGWETQY
.	TRBV21-1	TRBJ1-4	ASSKEGLGSATNEKLF
.	TRBV7-9	TRBJ2-2	ASAGGTGELF
.	TRBV19	TRBJ1-5	ASSVLGYSNQPQH
.	TRBV2	TRBJ1-5	ASKYYGMGNQPQH
.	TRBV10-3	TRBJ2-1	AISESRGGRDEQF
.	TRBV15	TRBJ1-4	ATSPRRPNEKLF
.	TRBV28	TRBJ1-2	ASSRPRPGYT
.	TRBV28	TRBJ2-4	ASREQGEAKNIQY
.	TRBV30	TRBJ1-2	AWSTGLNYGYT
.	TRBV5-1	TRBJ1-1	ASRRGNTEAF
.	TRBV2	TRBJ1-2	ASSEGAGMFVAYGYT
.	TRBV7-9	TRBJ2-3	ASSLTADTQY
.	TRBV11-2	TRBJ1-4	ASSSDTRQGKEKLF
once	TRBV27	TRBJ2-5	ASSFGGAQETQY
.	TRBV7-9	TRBJ2-7	ASSLAWGTSGRSFYEQY
.	TRBV10-3	TRBJ2-3	AISGPAASTDTQY
once	TRBV5-1	TRBJ2-5	ASSLLLGLAGGIIQETQY
.	TRBV7-9	TRBJ2-1	ASSLVLTSRFHEQF
.	TRBV7-2	TRBJ1-3	ASSPERVVAFGNTIY
.	TRBV19	TRBJ1-4	ANNRDRDEKLF
.	TRBV5-5	TRBJ2-7	ASSLGSFTYEQY
.	TRBV28	TRBJ1-5	ASSSRGSHQPQH
.	TRBV6-5	TRBJ1-3	ASSYRPSSGNTIY